The 17 T cell receptor beta chains in this list originate from one sample, sequenced in a study of T cell responses to AZD1222 COVID-19 vaccine. The method was immunoSEQ multiplex PCR; TCRdb's version includes in-frame clones alone and lacks a portion of them. This table holds about 130,000 clones, 75% to 90% found once. The specimen was peripheral blood, collected on day 0 of AZD1222 vaccination. These receptors were collected from an adult in good health.

This chain connects TRBV6-6 to TRBJ1-2, with D possibly TRBD1 on 5 matching bases. Germline CDR1 and CDR2: MNHNY and SVGAGI (reference sequence). This CDR3 region has 14 residues. V was trimmed by 5 bases and J by 6 bases, leaving 16 bases between them. CDR3: CASSNFGRGDGYTF. The CDR3, as DNA: TGTGCCAGCAGTAATTTCGGACGGGGGGATGGCTACACCTTC.

The V gene is TRBV7-2, the J gene TRBJ1-2; D unresolved. Germline CDR1 and CDR2: SGHTA and FQGNSA. The ends were cut back, 5 bases at V and 0 bases at J, with 16 bases in the middle. The CDR3 has 16 residues. The CDR3 bases are TGTGCCAGCAGCCACGGGTCGTCCAATACTAACTATGGCTACACCTTC. Amino acid sequence: CASSHGSSNTNYGYTF. Drawing the rest from reference TRBV7-2 and TRBJ1-2, the complete variable domain is GAGVSQSPSNKVTEKGKDVELRCDPISGHTALYWYRQSLGQGLEFLIYFQGNSAPDKSGLPSDRFSAERTGGSVSTLTIQRTQQEDSAVYLCASSHGSSNTNYGYTFGSGTRLTVV.

This sequence joins TRBV7-9 and TRBJ1-2; D possibly corresponds to TRBD1 (5 bases). Germline assignment: CDR1 SEHNR and CDR2 FQNEAQ (reference sequence). CDR3 length equals 12 residues. With 5 bases removed from V and 2 bases from J, the gap between germline ends came to 6 bases. CDR3 in DNA: TGTGCCAGCAGCCGACAGAACTATGGCTACACCTTC. Translation: CASSRQNYGYTF. Full variable domain (remainder filled in from reference TRBV7-9 and TRBJ1-2): DTGVSQNPRHKITKRGQNVTFRCDPISEHNRLYWYRQTLGQGPEFLTYFQNEAQLEKSRLLSDRFSAERPKGSFSTLEIQRTEQGDSAMYLCASSRQNYGYTFGSGTRLTVV.

The V call is TRBV27, the J call TRBJ1-1; TRBD1 matches at 10 bases. V shed 1 base and J 4 bases; nucleotides not matched to a gene: 6. Per germline, CDR1 MNHEY and CDR2 SMNVEV (reference sequence). The CDR3 has 16 residues. CDR3 region: CASSLFPGQGSTEAFF. The DNA for the CDR3 is TGTGCCAGCAGTTTATTCCCGGGACAGGGGTCCACTGAAGCTTTCTTT.

The CDR3 nucleotides read TGTGCCAGCAGTTTAGCGCTAGCGGGCGTGCGGTACTTC. It encodes CASSLALAGVRYF. The chain couples TRBV12-3 or TRBV12-4 to TRBJ2-7, with 8 bases matching TRBD2. After removal of 0 bases from V and 12 bases from J, the junction contained 7 bases not matched to a gene. The CDR3 has 13 amino acids.

This clone was seen only a few times. The chain uses TRBV10-3 and TRBJ2-3; D ambiguous. The germline V and J ends were trimmed by 2 bases and 4 bases, with 22 bases remaining between them. CDR1 and CDR2 from the germline V gene are ENHRY and SYGVKD. The CDR3 length is 18 residues. DNA of the CDR3: TGTGCCATCAGTGAGCCACCAGGCACTCAGAGCGCGTCAGATACGCAGTATTTT. This sequence encodes CAISEPPGTQSASDTQYF.

The chain employs TRBV7-3 and TRBJ1-3; 8 bases are a match to TRBD1. J gave up 0 bases and V 1 base, and 5 bases lay outside the gene matches. The V gene's germline CDR1 is SGHTA and CDR2 FQGTGA. This CDR3 spans 17 amino acids. CDR3 nucleotides: TGTGCCAGCAGCTTAATTGGGACAGGATTCTCTGGAAACACCATATATTTT. It is translated as CASSLIGTGFSGNTIYF.

About this clone itself: Other DNA sequences in this specimen translate into the identical CDR3. The V gene is TRBV5-4, the J gene TRBJ2-7; D might be TRBD2 (5 bases). CDR1 is SGHNT, CDR2 YYREEE, per germline (reference sequence). V was pared by 4 bases and J by 0 bases, with 5 bases between. The CDR3 covers 12 residues. The DNA for the CDR3 is TGTGCCAGCAGCCGGGACTCCTACGAGCAGTACTTC. Protein sequence: CASSRDSYEQYF.

The V call is TRBV2, the J call TRBJ1-5, with TRBD1 identical over 8 bases. CDR1 is SNHLY, CDR2 FYNNEI, per germline. V gave up 8 bases and J gave up 1 base; unmatched junction bases: 1. The CDR3 spans 13 residues. CDR3: CASHRGSNQPQHF. CDR3 sequence (DNA): TGTGCCAGCCACAGGGGGAGCAATCAGCCCCAGCATTTT.

The rearrangement joins TRBV19 to TRBJ1-1; D perhaps matches TRBD1 (5 bases). The V end lost 3 bases, the J end lost 11 bases, and 16 bases lay between the germline ends. The CDR3 contains 13 residues. CDR1 and CDR2 from the germline V gene are LNHDA and SQIVND (reference sequence). The CDR3 loop reads CASSIGQGLGAFF. Here the CDR3 DNA reads TGTGCCAGTAGTATTGGGCAGGGTTTGGGGGCTTTCTTT.

This clone was recorded once. The genes are TRBV18 and TRBJ2-3, with unresolved D. Germline V gene sequence: CDR1 KGHSH, CDR2 LQKENI. This CDR3 comprises 15 residues. V lost 2 bases and J 2 bases, leaving 11 bases between the germline ends. The CDR3 protein is CASSPVGLPTDTQYF. The CDR3 DNA reads TGTGCCAGCTCACCAGTCGGGCTACCCACAGATACGCAGTATTTT.

This rearrangement joins TRBV28 to TRBJ1-1, with D possibly matching TRBD1 (6 bases). The germline V gene encodes CDR1 MDHEN and CDR2 SYDVKM. The CDR3 totals 13 residues. Trimming cost V 7 bases and J 0 bases, with 9 bases left between them. CDR3 nucleotide sequence: TGTGCCAGCAAGGGGGACTTGAACACTGAAGCTTTCTTT. Protein product: CASKGDLNTEAFF. The whole variable domain, remainder taken from reference TRBV28 and TRBJ1-1, is DVKVTQSSRYLVKRTGEKVFLECVQDMDHENMFWYRQDPGLGLRLIYFSYDVKMKEKGDIPEGYSVSREKKERFSLILESASTNQTSMYLCASKGDLNTEAFFGQGTRLTVV.

This clone was observed once. This sequence joins TRBV28 and TRBJ1-5, with 7 bases aligning to TRBD1. CDR3 size: 15 residues. CDR1 and CDR2 (germline): MDHEN, SYDVKM. V lost 6 bases to trimming and J lost 2 bases; unmatched junction nucleotides: 7. The chain's CDR3 is CASSTSGTGNQPQHF. For the CDR3, the DNA is TGTGCCAGCAGCACTAGTGGGACAGGCAATCAGCCCCAGCATTTT.

This clone was seen just once. CDR3 nucleotides: TGTGCCTGGAGTGTATCCAGCTACGAGCAGTACTTC. It specifies CAWSVSSYEQYF. The rearrangement uses TRBV30 and TRBJ2-7; D call uncertain. CDR3 size: 12 residues. The germline gives CDR1 GTSNPN, CDR2 SVGIG (reference sequence). V was pared by 0 bases and J by 3 bases, with 6 bases between.

The CDR3: CSAERQAYGYTF. The CDR3 DNA is TGCAGCGCCGAGAGACAGGCCTATGGCTACACCTTC. This chain connects TRBV29-1 to TRBJ1-2; the D gene is possibly TRBD1 (6 bases). V gave up 7 bases and J gave up 4 bases, with 13 bases separating them. CDR3 length: 12 amino acids. CDR1 is SQVTM and CDR2 is ANQGSEA in the germline V gene.

The chain carries TRBV6-5 and TRBJ2-7; D is unresolved. Germline CDR1 is MNHEY and CDR2 is SVGAGI. The CDR3 covers 15 residues. The V end lost 6 bases, the J end lost 4 bases, and 19 bases lay between the germline ends. Here the CDR3 DNA reads TGTGCCAGCAGGCCGTTTCTTGTCGGTAGTTACGAGCAGTACTTC. Translated, it gives CASRPFLVGSYEQYF.

This clone was seen a single time. The V and J genes are TRBV4-2 and TRBJ1-2, with TRBD1 matching 7 bases. The V gene end was trimmed by 0 bases and the J gene end by 4 bases; junction bases not matched to a gene: 11. This CDR3 region has 17 residues. Germline V gene lookup returns CDR1 LGHNA and CDR2 YNFKEQ. CDR3 in DNA: TGTGCCAGCAGCCAAGAAGGGGAGGGACAGTTGAGCTATGGCTACACCTTC. It encodes CASSQEGEGQLSYGYTF.